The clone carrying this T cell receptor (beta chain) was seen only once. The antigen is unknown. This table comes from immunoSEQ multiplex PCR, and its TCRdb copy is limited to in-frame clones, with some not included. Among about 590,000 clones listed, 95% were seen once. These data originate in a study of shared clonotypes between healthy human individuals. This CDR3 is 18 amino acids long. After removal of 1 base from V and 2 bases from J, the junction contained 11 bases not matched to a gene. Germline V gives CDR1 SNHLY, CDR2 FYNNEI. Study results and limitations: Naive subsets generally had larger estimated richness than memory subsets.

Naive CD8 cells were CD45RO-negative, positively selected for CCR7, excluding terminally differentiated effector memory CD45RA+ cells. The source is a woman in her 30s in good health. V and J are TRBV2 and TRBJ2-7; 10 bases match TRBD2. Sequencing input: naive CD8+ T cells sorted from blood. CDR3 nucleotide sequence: TGTGCCAGCAGTGAAGGTGATAGGGGGCTAGCGGGGGCCTACGAGCAGTACTTC. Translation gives CASSEGDRGLAGAYEQYF.